This is a list of T cell receptor beta chains from one sample in a study of T cells after yellow fever vaccination. One entry per CDR3 protein, called by TCRdb with MiXCR from the 5' RACE reads. The sample shows about 300,000 distinct CDR3 sequences, approximately 10% of them seen only once. This material consisted of CD4+ T cells sorted from PBMCs, taken 5 days after the yellow fever booster vaccination. The origin of the receptors is a man aged 18-30 years who received the YFV17D yellow fever vaccine. CDR3s include the opening cysteine and the closing phenylalanine or tryptophan. Where a row states a size, it is once, few, many or the class of an expanded clone; other rows omit it.

clone_size,v_call,cdr3_aa
few,TRBV6-6,CASSYSGSSSGNTIYF
few,TRBV4-2,CASSQEQGRDISF
many,TRBV5-4,CASSFKSGGDTEAFF
few,TRBV19,CASSILRGAEAFF
few,TRBV29-1,CSVKGDGYTF
-,TRBV2,CASTTTGTETQYF
-,TRBV7-2,CASSPGGRVGTQYF
many,TRBV28,CASSFFHTTNTEAFF
many,TRBV5-6,CASLLGGGSTDTQYF
few,TRBV6-5,CASRDPVGTYEQYF
many,TRBV4-1,CASSHGQGLYSNQPQHF
-,TRBV20-1,CSARPGTGSTGELFF
few,TRBV5-4,CASSLETQVYNEQFF
few,TRBV6-2/TRBV6-3,CASTIAGLTDTQYF
many,TRBV20-1,CSASRGAEMYNEQFF
few,TRBV14,CASSQDEELFF
few,TRBV7-8,CASTPAIGGYSNQPQHF
-,TRBV20-1,CSARDSAPPQYF
-,TRBV5-1,CASSLEGHYGYTF
-,TRBV29-1,CSVATLGEPGELFF
many,TRBV12-3/TRBV12-4,CASSNLAGTHYEQYF
-,TRBV12-3/TRBV12-4,CASSRQGSGYTF
-,TRBV12-3/TRBV12-4,CASTTFLGRETQYF
few,TRBV19,CASKRQGAEGYTF
-,TRBV5-1,CASSMTGGAPGELFF
few,TRBV10-3,CAISLLEAAETQYF
few,TRBV29-1,CSVGGENTEAFF
few,TRBV4-3,CASSRGGGSYGYTF
-,TRBV29-1,CSAQGQETQYF
-,TRBV6-5,CASSYSLGREGTQYF
-,TRBV9,CASSVTGPAEAFF
many,TRBV11-3,CASSLGQPGTKNIQYF
few,TRBV27,CASRRYGTDNEKLFF
many,TRBV7-2,CASSFKGAHGYTF
few,TRBV14,CASSPRDRGIYNEQFF
many,TRBV11-2,CASSLALTRNTGELFF
-,TRBV27,CASSRGQGSRGYTF
many,TRBV5-1,CASSNDALQETQYF
few,TRBV4-3,CASSQESYQDYGYTF
few,TRBV4-3,CASSQDSAGFAYEQYF
few,TRBV6-1,CASSRDRENTEAFF
many,TRBV7-2,CASSFRIAGGETQYF
-,TRBV5-6,CASSPRASNQPQHF